The clone carrying this T cell receptor beta chain was counted ten times or more. TCRdb called the 5' RACE reads again in MiXCR, with one record for every CDR3 protein. Counted here are 200,000 to 250,000 distinct CDR3 sequences, about 7% occurring once; the ten biggest clones make up approximately 0.84%. These data originate in a study of T cells after yellow fever vaccination. V was cut by 2 bases and J by 6 bases, with 17 bases left in between. CDR3 size: 16 residues. The source was CD4+ T cells sorted from PBMCs, collected 15 days after the yellow fever booster vaccination. The chain couples TRBV12-3 or TRBV12-4 to TRBJ2-1; D is undetermined. This clonotype was sampled from a man aged 30 to 45 who received the YFV17D yellow fever vaccine. CDR3 residues: CASSLKGRSFGNEQFF. DNA of the CDR3: TGTGCCAGCAGTTTAAAGGGCAGGAGCTTTGGCAATGAGCAGTTCTTC.